This T cell receptor (beta chain) was recovered during a study of regulatory T cells in long-lasting Graves disease. From germline, CDR1 is SNHLY and CDR2 FYNNEI. The V gene lost 4 bases and the J gene lost 6 bases, with 10 bases spanning the gap. There are 12 residues in the CDR3. At least ten counts were recorded for this clonotype. Described time point: newly diagnosed GD, antithyroid drugs for less than 3 months. Making the TCR library involved RNA that had been extracted from PBMCs. Building the TCR beta libraries relied on iRepertoire HTBI primers, and CDR3 regions underwent Arm-PCR. A single record per CDR3 protein comes from TCRdb applying MiXCR to the multiplex PCR reads. The data show hundreds of thousands of distinct CDR3 sequences, approximately 16% seen once. The sample was also linked to a second study, of T cells in Graves' hyperthyroidism and ophthalmopathy. Per that paper: Any patient presenting with uncontrolled infection, other autoimmune disease, pregnancy or lactation was left out.

This chain connects TRBV2 to TRBJ2-7; possibly TRBD2 for D (6 bases). Sequencing used peripheral blood mononuclear cells (PBMCs), obtained at new diagnosis, from a patient treated with antithyroid drugs. The TCR comes from a man aged 35 to 55 with Graves disease. Written as DNA, the CDR3 is TGTGCCAGCAGTGCGGCTAGCGTCGAGCAGTACTTC. It yields the protein CASSAASVEQYF.